This TCR beta chain was found in a study of blood T cell repertoires in COVID-19. Produced via immunoSEQ multiplex PCR; TCRdb's table is partial and in-frame only. The sample has roughly 240,000 clones; approximately 88% are singletons. V lost 0 bases, J lost 0 bases, and 1 base stayed unmatched. Germline V gene lookup returns CDR1 SGDLS and CDR2 YYNGEE. This CDR3 is built from 15 residues. Sequencing used PBMCs or T cells enriched from blood (not recorded which). J is TRBJ1-1 and V is TRBV9; the match to TRBD1 covers 8 bases. This clonotype was obtained from a woman aged 25-40 years with acute COVID-19. CDR3 in DNA: TGTGCCAGCAGCGTAGGGGACAGGTTGAACACTGAAGCTTTCTTT. Protein: CASSVGDRLNTEAFF.